This TCR beta chain comes out of a study of cytomegalovirus exposure and HLA in healthy donors. About the research overall: From roughly 180 million T cells, an earlier analysis saw roughly 120 million unique TCR beta sequences.

13 Jbeta primers and 60 Vbeta primers were used for the PCR. The method was immunoSEQ multiplex PCR; TCRdb's version includes in-frame clones alone and lacks a portion of them. The sample carries approximately 40,000 clones, around 82% recorded once. Study results and limitations: For most TCR beta V segments, an earlier analysis put the productive rate at about 90% or about 30% of the time. There was a cluster of highly shared sequence variants that was likely a sequencing artifact.

CDR3 size: 22 residues. From germline, CDR1 is LGHNA and CDR2 YNFKEQ. V was clipped by 0 bases and J by 0 bases, with 27 bases between them. Details on this clone: Its antigen remains unknown.

This clonotype originated in a young woman in good health and CMV-seropositive. This rearrangement joins TRBV4-2 to TRBJ1-3; TRBD1 might be the D (6 bases). The sample taken for sequencing was PBMCs. The DNA of the CDR3 is TGTGCCAGCAGCCAAGAGAGGGGGAGCCAGGGCCGAAGAAGGGCCTCTGGAAACACCATATATTTT. The encoded protein is CASSQERGSQGRRRASGNTIYF.